Each of the 32 T cell receptor beta chains below was sequenced from the same sample in a study of beta chain features in type 1 diabetes. The whole isolated RNA underwent reverse transcription, so sequencing captured expressed TCRB transcripts. Repertoires were generated with immunoSEQ multiplex PCR, while TCRdb's copy carries only in-frame clones and drops some. The sample lists about 360,000 clones; over 10% were seen once. Input material: naive CD4+ T cells from blood. These receptors originate from a man between 18 and 29 years old in good health.

This clone was observed a handful of times. V usage is TRBV7-2 and J usage is TRBJ2-3, with 11 bases aligning to TRBD2. With V trimmed by 3 bases and J by 1 base, 3 bases remained unmatched. There are 16 residues in the CDR3. Germline V gene sequence: CDR1 SGHTA, CDR2 FQGNSA. The CDR3 DNA is TGTGCCAGCAGCTTGCAGACTAGCGGGGGCACAGATACGCAGTATTTT. Translation gives CASSLQTSGGTDTQYF.

In its sample, this clone was seen a few times. The genes are TRBV7-2 and TRBJ2-7; TRBD1 aligns across 8 bases. The CDR3 totals 15 residues. V was pared by 1 base and J by 6 bases, with 8 bases of the junction left unmatched. Germline-derived CDR1 and CDR2 are SGHTA and FQGNSA. CDR3 sequence reads: CASSLDPGGASEQYF. The CDR3 coding sequence is TGTGCCAGCAGCTTAGATCCAGGGGGCGCTTCCGAGCAGTACTTC.

This chain links TRBV21-1 with TRBJ2-7; TRBD2, the table's D call, was not compared with the DNA. TRBV21-1 is labeled a pseudogene. This CDR3 has 15 residues. The CDR3 loop reads CASKPGVCPLYEQYF. CDR3 nucleotide sequence: TGTGCCAGCAAGCCGGGAGTATGTCCCCTCTACGAGCAGTACTTC.

The rearrangement joins TRBV30 to TRBJ2-7; the D gene is possibly TRBD1 (6 bases). The CDR3 is made up of 15 amino acids. The V gene's germline CDR1 is GTSNPN and CDR2 SVGIG (reference sequence). Trimming removed 0 bases at V and 3 bases at J, with 15 bases between. In DNA form, the CDR3 reads TGTGCCTGGAGTGTACCGAGGACAGCCAACTACGAGCAGTACTTC. It yields the protein CAWSVPRTANYEQYF.

The V and J genes are TRBV30 and TRBJ1-1; 7 nucleotides line up with TRBD1. With 5 bases clipped from V and 2 bases from J, the junction kept 8 bases outside the gene matches. Germline CDR1 GTSNPN, CDR2 SVGIG (reference sequence). The CDR3 is made up of 14 amino acids. For the CDR3, the DNA is TGTGCCTGGGAAAAGGGGGCTGCCAACACTGAAGCTTTCTTT. Its protein product is CAWEKGAANTEAFF.

The chain has TRBV29-1 and TRBJ1-1; 7 nucleotides line up with TRBD1. CDR1 is SQVTM and CDR2 is ANQGSEA in the germline V gene. The CDR3 covers 13 residues. The junction had 5 bases not matched to a gene; V was cut back by 7 bases and J by 0 bases. The CDR3 DNA sequence: TGCAGCGAAAAAGGGACAGTGAACACTGAAGCTTTCTTT. Encoded protein: CSEKGTVNTEAFF.

The rearrangement joins TRBV19 to TRBJ2-2, with D possibly being TRBD1 (6 bases). Trimming cost V 5 bases and J 3 bases, with 10 bases left between them. There are 14 residues in the CDR3. The germline V gene encodes CDR1 LNHDA and CDR2 SQIVND (reference sequence). The CDR3 DNA sequence: TGTGCCAGTAGTCCTGGACAGTACACCGGGGAGCTGTTTTTT. Amino acid sequence: CASSPGQYTGELFF.

Many counts were recorded for this clone. The gene calls are TRBV4-2 and TRBJ2-1; D unresolved. The CDR3 sequence is 13 residues long. V was clipped by 4 bases and J by 9 bases, with 13 bases between them. From germline, CDR1 is LGHNA and CDR2 YNFKEQ. CDR3 sequence (DNA): TGTGCCAGCAGCCCCCATCGGAGTGGTGAGCAGTTCTTC. It specifies CASSPHRSGEQFF.

V usage is TRBV30 and J usage is TRBJ1-4; no firm D call. V gave up 2 bases and J gave up 8 bases, with 12 bases separating them. Germline CDR1 is GTSNPN and CDR2 is SVGIG (reference sequence). This CDR3 has 13 residues. The CDR3 here is CAWSLGVGEKLFF. CDR3 DNA sequence: TGTGCCTGGAGTCTCGGGGTGGGAGAAAAACTGTTTTTT.

The gene calls are TRBV14 and TRBJ2-7, with D perhaps TRBD1 (6 bases). Trimming pared 1 base from V and 2 bases from J, leaving 21 bases between. The CDR3 has 18 residues. Germline values: CDR1 SGHDN, CDR2 FVKESK. The CDR3 spells CASSQAEYSGQDPYEQYF. The CDR3 DNA is TGTGCCAGCAGCCAAGCAGAATATTCGGGACAAGATCCCTACGAGCAGTACTTC.

The chain joins TRBV7-2 to TRBJ2-3; tentative D call: TRBD2 (5 bases). The ends were cut back, 5 bases at V and 6 bases at J, with 12 bases in the middle. The CDR3 contains 13 residues. Looked up from germline, CDR1 is SGHTA and CDR2 is FQGNSA. CDR3 DNA: TGTGCCAGCAGCGGAGTCGGCGGGGATACGCAGTATTTT. Protein product: CASSGVGGDTQYF.

This clone was recorded a few times. This rearrangement joins TRBV7-2 to TRBJ1-5; no firm D call. The CDR3 loop spans 13 amino acids. Germline V gene sequence: CDR1 SGHTA, CDR2 FQGNSA. Trimming shortened V by 4 bases and J by 3 bases, and 7 bases separated the two germline ends. The CDR3 DNA sequence: TGTGCCAGCAGCTCCAGTCTCAATCAGCCCCAGCATTTT. It specifies CASSSSLNQPQHF.

The rearrangement joins TRBV19 to TRBJ2-7; no clear D gene. The V gene's germline CDR1 is LNHDA and CDR2 SQIVND (reference sequence). Between the trimmed V and J ends, which lost 1 base and 2 bases, there was a span of 9 bases. This CDR3 is built from 14 residues. Here the CDR3 DNA reads TGTGCCAGTAGTATAGTGGCCGATACCTACGAGCAGTACTTC. As protein: CASSIVADTYEQYF. Looking up the rest from reference TRBV19 and TRBJ2-7 gives the full variable domain: DGGITQSPKYLFRKEGQNVTLSCEQNLNHDAMYWYRQDPGQGLRLIYYSQIVNDFQKGDIAEGYSVSREKKESFPLTVTSAQKNPTAFYLCASSIVADTYEQYFGPGTRLTVT.

This sequence joins TRBV11-2 and TRBJ1-5; possible D gene TRBD1, 6 bases. CDR3 length equals 16 residues. CDR1 is SGHAT and CDR2 is FQNNGV in the germline V gene. Trimming removed 3 bases at V and 8 bases at J, with 20 bases between. CDR3 sequence (DNA): TGTGCCAGCAGCTTGACAGGAGCCTTGGGCGGAGAGCCCCAGCATTTT. It yields the protein CASSLTGALGGEPQHF.

This clone was counted between two and nine times. The chain couples TRBV2 to TRBJ1-4; D is unclear. V was cut by 7 bases and J by 6 bases, with 18 bases left in between. The CDR3 loop spans 15 amino acids. Germline V lookup: CDR1 SNHLY, CDR2 FYNNEI. The CDR3 DNA follows: TGTGCCAGCACCGAACCCGGATTTGCGGATGAAAAACTGTTTTTT. Translated: CASTEPGFADEKLFF.

The rearrangement links TRBV15 to TRBJ1-2, with no clear D. The CDR3 has 13 residues. Germline CDR1 and CDR2: LNHNV and YYDKDF (reference sequence). The V gene lost 1 base and the J gene lost 4 bases, with 7 bases spanning the gap. Here the CDR3 reads CATSRGHVYGYTF. CDR3 in DNA: TGTGCCACCAGCAGAGGGCACGTCTATGGCTACACCTTC.

The CDR3 DNA reads as TGTGCCAGCAGCCCACAGGGGGCTGCAGATACGCAGTATTTT. This gives the protein CASSPQGAADTQYF. This chain joins TRBV7-3 and TRBJ2-3; 9 bases align to TRBD1. This CDR3 region has 14 residues. Germline V gene lookup returns CDR1 SGHTA and CDR2 FQGTGA. J gave up 4 bases and V 5 bases, and 4 bases lay outside the gene matches.

The chain joins TRBV28 to TRBJ1-5; 8 bases line up with TRBD1. CDR3 size: 16 residues. The V and J ends lost 7 bases and 4 bases, in that order; junction bases with no gene match: 12. Germline lookup yields CDR1 MDHEN and CDR2 SYDVKM. CDR3 sequence (DNA): TGTGCCAGCACTCTCAGGGGGCTAAGGGGGAATCAGCCCCAGCATTTT. Amino acids: CASTLRGLRGNQPQHF.

The rearrangement joins TRBV7-8 to TRBJ2-1; 8 nucleotides match TRBD2. The germline CDR1 and CDR2 sequences are SGHVS and FQNEAQ. This CDR3 region has 13 residues. Germline trimming cut 11 bases from V and 1 base from J; bases unmatched to any gene: 4. CDR3 amino acids: CASGGRSYNEQFF. The CDR3 bases are TGTGCCTCCGGCGGGAGGTCCTACAATGAGCAGTTCTTC.

This clone was seen a few times. The V gene is TRBV15, the J gene TRBJ1-2, with D unclear. Trimming shortened V by 5 bases and J by 8 bases, and 21 bases separated the two germline ends. The V gene's germline CDR1 is LNHNV and CDR2 YYDKDF (reference sequence). There are 15 residues in the CDR3. The CDR3 loop is CATSSSPDQIRGYTF. CDR3 nucleotides: TGTGCCACCAGCTCTTCGCCAGACCAGATCAGGGGCTACACCTTC.

This chain connects TRBV29-1 to TRBJ1-2; D perhaps matches TRBD1 (6 bases). The germline V gene encodes CDR1 SQVTM and CDR2 ANQGSEA. The CDR3 is made up of 13 amino acids. Trimming shortened V by 7 bases and J by 4 bases, and 16 bases separated the two germline ends. CDR3 sequence reads: CSGLDRTVYGYTF. The CDR3, as DNA: TGCAGCGGATTGGACAGAACCGTCTATGGCTACACCTTC.

This clone has a handful of counts. The sample has other DNA sequences that encode this CDR3 too. This chain links TRBV4-2 with TRBJ1-4; perhaps TRBD1 as D (6 bases). Germline loops: CDR1 LGHNA, CDR2 YNFKEQ. This CDR3 spans 15 amino acids. Trimming removed 0 bases at V and 5 bases at J, with 10 bases between. The CDR3 nucleotides read TGTGCCAGCAGCCAAGAGGCAGGGACAAATGAAAAACTGTTTTTT. It specifies CASSQEAGTNEKLFF.

The chain employs TRBV7-2 and TRBJ1-1, with a possible D match to TRBD1 (6 bases). V was pared by 6 bases and J by 3 bases, with 14 bases between. The CDR3 has 14 residues. The germline gives CDR1 SGHTA, CDR2 FQGNSA. CDR3 loop: CASRWGRVDTEAFF. The CDR3 region has the DNA TGTGCCAGCAGATGGGGGCGGGTGGACACTGAAGCTTTCTTT.

The CDR3 DNA reads TGCGCCAGCAGCCAAGAATGGACAGCAAATGAGCAGTTCTTC. Its translation: CASSQEWTANEQFF. This chain connects TRBV4-3 to TRBJ2-1, with a possible D match to TRBD1 (6 bases). Germline assignment: CDR1 LGHNA and CDR2 YSLEER. Between the trimmed V and J ends, which lost 0 bases and 7 bases, there was a span of 10 bases. This CDR3 spans 14 amino acids.

This clone was picked up a small number of times. The V and J genes are TRBV19 and TRBJ2-6; tentative D call: TRBD1 (5 bases). Germline V gene data show CDR1 as LNHDA and CDR2 as SQIVND (reference sequence). Trimming took off 6 bases at V and 0 bases at J, with 15 bases between the two ends. CDR3 length: 17 residues. CDR3 nucleotides: TGTGCCAGTAGGACAGACGGATCCACCTCTGGGGCCAACGTCCTGACTTTC. Protein sequence: CASRTDGSTSGANVLTF.

J is TRBJ2-7 and V is TRBV9; D is undetermined. The CDR3 length is 12 residues. Looked up from germline, CDR1 is SGDLS and CDR2 is YYNGEE. The V and J ends lost 4 bases and 5 bases respectively, with 10 bases between them. The CDR3 spells CASSYDGDEQYF. The CDR3 nucleotides are TGTGCCAGCAGCTACGACGGAGACGAGCAGTACTTC. Supplemented by reference TRBV9 and TRBJ2-7, the full variable domain reads DSGVTQTPKHLITATGQRVTLRCSPRSGDLSVYWYQQSLDQGLQFLIQYYNGEERAKGNILERFSAQQFPDLHSELNLSSLELGDSALYFCASSYDGDEQYFGPGTRLTVT.

There are a few counts of this clone. The chain couples TRBV6-5 to TRBJ1-2; 8 bases fit TRBD1. Germline V gives CDR1 MNHEY, CDR2 SVGAGI. This CDR3 is built from 15 residues. Losses at the gene ends were 0 bases for V and 8 bases for J; bases not matched to a gene: 8. The CDR3 here is CASSYSRTGTRGYTF. Here the CDR3 DNA reads TGTGCCAGCAGTTACTCCCGGACAGGGACTCGGGGCTACACCTTC.

This clone came up a few times. The chain uses TRBV7-9 and TRBJ1-1; 7 nucleotides align to TRBD1. This CDR3 region has 14 residues. Germline lookup yields CDR1 SEHNR and CDR2 FQNEAQ (reference sequence). V shed 2 bases, J shed 4 bases, and the junction held 4 bases outside the gene matches. The CDR3 DNA reads as TGTGCCAGCAGCTTACAGGGGGGATCCACTGAAGCTTTCTTT. Residues: CASSLQGGSTEAFF.

This chain joins TRBV18 and TRBJ1-2; 9 bases align to TRBD1. From germline, CDR1 is KGHSH and CDR2 LQKENI. The ends lost 3 bases at V and 6 bases at J; junction bases unmatched: 8. The CDR3 spans 15 residues. The CDR3 sequence: CASSPIEQGADGYTF. DNA for the CDR3: TGTGCCAGCTCACCGATAGAACAGGGGGCGGATGGCTACACCTTC.

A few counts support this clone. CDR3 protein: CASSLSLGGETQYF. In nucleotides, the CDR3 is TGTGCCAGCAGTTTAAGCCTAGGGGGAGAGACCCAGTACTTC. This chain uses TRBV28 with TRBJ2-5, with D possibly matching TRBD1 (6 bases). There are 14 residues in the CDR3. Germline CDR1 is MDHEN and CDR2 is SYDVKM. V was shortened by 2 bases and J by 4 bases, with 11 bases between the two germline ends.

This clone was detected a few times. J is TRBJ2-1 and V is TRBV9, with TRBD1 matching 7 bases. V was pared by 4 bases and J by 2 bases, with 3 bases of the junction left unmatched. The CDR3 totals 14 residues. CDR1 and CDR2 from the germline V gene are SGDLS and YYNGEE. CDR3 sequence reads: CASSKGTAYNEQFF. The CDR3 coding sequence is TGTGCCAGCAGCAAGGGGACAGCCTACAATGAGCAGTTCTTC. Supplemented by reference TRBV9 and TRBJ2-1, the full variable domain reads DSGVTQTPKHLITATGQRVTLRCSPRSGDLSVYWYQQSLDQGLQFLIQYYNGEERAKGNILERFSAQQFPDLHSELNLSSLELGDSALYFCASSKGTAYNEQFFGPGTRLTVL.

This clone has more than one count but fewer than ten. The chain carries TRBV28 and TRBJ1-2; 11 nucleotides align to TRBD1. V lost 3 bases to trimming and J lost 7 bases; unmatched junction nucleotides: 10. The CDR3 is 16 amino acids. Germline-derived CDR1 and CDR2 are MDHEN and SYDVKM. The CDR3 is CASSLSGQGARGGYTF. CDR3 coding DNA: TGTGCCAGCAGTTTGTCCGGACAGGGGGCGAGGGGTGGCTACACCTTC.